The sequence of this T cell receptor (beta chain) was determined in a study of blood T cell repertoires in COVID-19 (dated by TCRdb to about 2020). For context, the study as a whole: Collaborator samples came from the United States, Italy and Spain and covered acute and convalescent phases of COVID-19. The prospective study material was composed of cDNA or gDNA derived from T cells, B-cell-depleted T cells, or PBMCs. The dataset comprised deeply sampled blood TCRbeta repertoires from subjects exposed to, actively infected with, or recovered from COVID-19. A freely available public database, intended as a resource for researchers studying the immune response to SARS-CoV-2, is where the repertoires were released. Samples were obtained from the ongoing ImmuneRACE study (first 160 participants) and from some 1,200 subjects provided by 6 global collaborators. A de-identified subject ID, COVID-19 status, age in years and sex were almost always included in the sample metadata. HLA class I and class II types, where available, came from metadata supplied by the sample provider rather than from assay-based typing.

Regarding this clone: Its antigen specificity is not known. Mismatch with germline at one junction end may stem from a read error.

Taken from cysteine to phenylalanine, the CDR3 has 13 residues. The entry retains the CDR3 DNA only, 39 bases that are in frame from base 1. Per the germline V gene, MNHNS is the CDR1 and SASEGT is the CDR2. The collaborating institutions used their own protocols to collect whole blood in K2EDTA tubes. For TCRbeta analysis, collaborators shipped samples as frozen whole blood, isolated PBMCs, or DNA extracted from either of those sample types. The immunoSEQ Assay, a bias-controlled multiplex PCR, was used to amplify TCRbeta CDR3 regions from genomic DNA. On the authors' methods: The number of nucleated cells in each sample was estimated from the amplification of reference gene primers within the assay. To quantify the absolute abundance of each unique TCRbeta CDR3 rearrangement, sequence reads were collapsed and filtered. For each sample, productive Simpson clonality was calculated by taking the square root of Simpson's diversity index across productive rearrangements. Sourced from immuneACCESS, this table was stored by TCRdb with only in-frame sequences that have V and J called. A share of the clones is absent; for the studies checked, an unresolved V gene accounts for under half, and the remainder has no known explanation. For V, J and clone size, that table is used; D and trimming come from the DNA. The sample table shows 160,000 or so clones, and 86% are seen once. The ten largest account for 4% of the sample.

Results the study describes overall, beyond this receptor: Clinical and demographic metadata were provided uncurated, with the amount varying by source and participant.

The origin of this receptor is a woman between 65 and 79 years old with acute or convalescent COVID-19. The sequenced material came from peripheral blood. In this chain, TRBV6-1 is recombined with TRBJ1-4, with the D segment identity uncertain. The CDR3 protein sequence reads: CASSEVPKEKLFF. The DNA sequence follows: TGTGCCAGCAGTGAGGTCCCTAAGGAAAAACTGTTTTTT.